This TCR beta chain came from a study of T-cell memory formation after mild COVID-19. This CDR3 has 13 residues. Germline CDR1 is SGHTA and CDR2 is FQGNSA. V shed 5 bases, J shed 15 bases, and the junction held 11 bases outside the gene matches. TCRdb called the 5' RACE reads again in MiXCR, with one record for every CDR3 protein. The sample consists of 210,000 or so distinct CDR3 sequences, around 30% of them appearing once. Sequenced: PBMCs or a T cell subset sorted from them (not recorded which). The receptor was derived from an adult woman who had mild COVID-19 (a few samples of this study predate the infection). Cell type and time point are not known. The chain has TRBV7-2 and TRBJ2-1; 9 bases line up with TRBD1. The CDR3 DNA is TGTGCCAGCAGCGCGAGGAGAGGGACAGGGAGGTTCTTC. Its protein is CASSARRGTGRFF. The whole variable domain, remainder taken from reference TRBV7-2 and TRBJ2-1, is GAGVSQSPSNKVTEKGKDVELRCDPISGHTALYWYRQSLGQGLEFLIYFQGNSAPDKSGLPSDRFSAERTGGSVSTLTIQRTQQEDSAVYLCASSARRGTGRFFGPGTRLTVL.